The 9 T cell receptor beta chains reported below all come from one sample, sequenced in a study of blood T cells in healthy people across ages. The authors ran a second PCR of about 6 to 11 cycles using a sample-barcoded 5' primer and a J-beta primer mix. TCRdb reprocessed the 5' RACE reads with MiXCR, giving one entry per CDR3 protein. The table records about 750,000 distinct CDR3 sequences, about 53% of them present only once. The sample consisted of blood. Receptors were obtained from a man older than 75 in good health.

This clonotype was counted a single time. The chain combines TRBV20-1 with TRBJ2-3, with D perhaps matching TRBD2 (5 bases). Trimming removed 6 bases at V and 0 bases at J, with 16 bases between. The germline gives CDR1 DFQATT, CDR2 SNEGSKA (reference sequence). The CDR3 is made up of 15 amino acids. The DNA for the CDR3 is TGCAGTGCCCTGGTGGGAGCGGAGAGCACAGATACGCAGTATTTT. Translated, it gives CSALVGAESTDTQYF.

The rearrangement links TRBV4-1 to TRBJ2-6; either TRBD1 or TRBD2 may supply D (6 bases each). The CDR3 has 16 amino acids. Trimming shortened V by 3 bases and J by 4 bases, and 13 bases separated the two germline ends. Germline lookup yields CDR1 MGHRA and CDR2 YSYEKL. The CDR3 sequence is CASSQMWGAGANVLTF. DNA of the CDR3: TGCGCCAGCAGCCAGATGTGGGGGGCCGGGGCCAACGTCCTGACTTTC.

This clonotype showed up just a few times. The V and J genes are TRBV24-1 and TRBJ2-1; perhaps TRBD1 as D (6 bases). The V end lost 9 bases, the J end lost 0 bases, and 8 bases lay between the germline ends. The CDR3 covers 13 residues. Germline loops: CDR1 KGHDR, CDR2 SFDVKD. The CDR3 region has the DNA TGTGCCACCGGGGGCGTCTCCTACAATGAGCAGTTCTTC. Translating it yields CATGGVSYNEQFF.

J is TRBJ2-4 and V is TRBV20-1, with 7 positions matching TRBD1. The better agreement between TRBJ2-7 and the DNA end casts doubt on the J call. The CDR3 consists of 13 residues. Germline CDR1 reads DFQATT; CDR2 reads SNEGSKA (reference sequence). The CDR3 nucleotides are TGCAGTGCTACCTTGACAGGGTACTACGAGCAGTACTTC. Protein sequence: CSATLTGYYEQYF.

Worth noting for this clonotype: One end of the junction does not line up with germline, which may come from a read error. The CDR3 nucleotides are TGTGCCAACAGCCAAGGGCAGGAAGGCAAGCAGTACTTC. Translating it yields CANSQGQEGKQYF. The chain recombines TRBV3-1 with TRBJ2-7; D call uncertain. The length of the CDR3 is 13 residues. CDR1 is LGHDT and CDR2 is YNNKEL in the germline V gene (reference sequence).

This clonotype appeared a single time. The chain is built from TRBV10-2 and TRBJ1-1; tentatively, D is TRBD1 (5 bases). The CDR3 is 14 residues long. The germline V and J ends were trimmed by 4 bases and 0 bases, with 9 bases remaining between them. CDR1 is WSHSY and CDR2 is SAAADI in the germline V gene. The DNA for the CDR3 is TGCGCCAGCAGTGGGGGCAGCCTGAACACTGAAGCTTTCTTT. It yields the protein CASSGGSLNTEAFF.

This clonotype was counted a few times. The CDR3 DNA reads as TGTGCCAGCAGTCGGACAGGGGGGGGTAACACTGAAGCTTTCTTT. This gives the protein CASSRTGGGNTEAFF. J is TRBJ1-1 and V is TRBV3-1; TRBD1 matches at 10 bases. J gave up 2 bases and V 6 bases, and 6 bases lay outside the gene matches. The CDR3 sequence is 15 residues long. The germline CDR1 and CDR2 sequences are LGHDT and YNNKEL (reference sequence).

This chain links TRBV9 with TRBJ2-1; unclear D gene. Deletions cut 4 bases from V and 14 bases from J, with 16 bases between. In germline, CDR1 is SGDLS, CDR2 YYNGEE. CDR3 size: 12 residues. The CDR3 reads CASSPRRKHKFF. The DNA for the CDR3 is TGTGCCAGCAGCCCCAGACGGAAGCACAAGTTCTTC.

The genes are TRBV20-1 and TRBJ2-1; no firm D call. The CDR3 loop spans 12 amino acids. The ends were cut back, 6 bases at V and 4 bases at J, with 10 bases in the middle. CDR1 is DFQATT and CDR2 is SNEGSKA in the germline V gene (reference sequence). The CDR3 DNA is TGCAGTGCATGCCCCCCGTACAATGAGCAGTTCTTC. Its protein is CSACPPYNEQFF.